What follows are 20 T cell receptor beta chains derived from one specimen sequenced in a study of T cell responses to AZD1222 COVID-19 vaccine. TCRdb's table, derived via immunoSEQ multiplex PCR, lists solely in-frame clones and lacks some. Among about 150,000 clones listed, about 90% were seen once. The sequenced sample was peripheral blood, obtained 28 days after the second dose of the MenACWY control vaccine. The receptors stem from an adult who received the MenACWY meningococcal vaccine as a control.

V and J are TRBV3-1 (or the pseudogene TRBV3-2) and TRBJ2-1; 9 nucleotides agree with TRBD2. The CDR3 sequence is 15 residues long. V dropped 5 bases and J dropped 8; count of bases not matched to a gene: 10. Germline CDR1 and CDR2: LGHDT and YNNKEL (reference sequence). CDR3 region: CASSLSPGLAYEQFF. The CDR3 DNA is TGTGCCAGCAGCTTAAGCCCGGGACTAGCCTATGAGCAGTTCTTC.

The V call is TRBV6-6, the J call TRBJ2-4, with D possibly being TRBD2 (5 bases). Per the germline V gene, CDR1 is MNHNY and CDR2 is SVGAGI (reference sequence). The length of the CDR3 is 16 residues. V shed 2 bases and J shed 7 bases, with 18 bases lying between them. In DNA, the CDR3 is TGTGCCAGCAGTTACCCTGTGAGAGGGAGTTATAACATTCAGTACTTC. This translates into CASSYPVRGSYNIQYF.

The CDR3 spells CASGGARLSTDTQYF. CDR3 DNA sequence: TGTGCCAGCGGAGGGGCTAGGTTAAGCACAGATACGCAGTATTTT. V gene TRBV7-2 combines with J gene TRBJ2-3, with a tentative D call TRBD2 (6 bases). The CDR3 has 15 residues. Trimming shortened V by 8 bases and J by 0 bases, and 15 bases separated the two germline ends. CDR1 and CDR2 from the germline V gene are SGHTA and FQGNSA. The complete variable domain, with remaining parts taken from reference TRBV7-2 and TRBJ2-3, reads GAGVSQSPSNKVTEKGKDVELRCDPISGHTALYWYRQSLGQGLEFLIYFQGNSAPDKSGLPSDRFSAERTGGSVSTLTIQRTQQEDSAVYLCASGGARLSTDTQYFGPGTRLTVL.

In nucleotides, the CDR3 is TGTGCCAGTAGTCCACAGGGAGTTGTCGGCTACACCTTC. It specifies CASSPQGVVGYTF. V gene TRBV19 combines with J gene TRBJ1-2, with D possibly matching TRBD1 (6 bases). CDR1 and CDR2 from the germline V gene are LNHDA and SQIVND (reference sequence). V lost 5 bases, J lost 8 bases, and 15 bases lay in between. The CDR3 spans 13 residues.

DNA for the CDR3: TGTGCCACCAGCAGAGTCCCCCTAGCGGCAGCCTACAATGAGCAGTTCTTC. Residues: CATSRVPLAAAYNEQFF. The chain links TRBV15 to TRBJ2-1; 7 bases line up with TRBD2. The CDR3 runs to 17 residues. The junction had 8 bases not matched to a gene; V was cut back by 1 base and J by 2 bases. Germline lookup yields CDR1 LNHNV and CDR2 YYDKDF (reference sequence).

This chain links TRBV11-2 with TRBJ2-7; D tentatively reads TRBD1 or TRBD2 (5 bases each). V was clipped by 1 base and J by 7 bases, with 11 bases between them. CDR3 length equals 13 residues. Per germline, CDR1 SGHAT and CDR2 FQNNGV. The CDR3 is CASSLVAGSEQYF. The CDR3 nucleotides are TGTGCCAGCAGCTTAGTGGCAGGGAGTGAGCAGTACTTC.

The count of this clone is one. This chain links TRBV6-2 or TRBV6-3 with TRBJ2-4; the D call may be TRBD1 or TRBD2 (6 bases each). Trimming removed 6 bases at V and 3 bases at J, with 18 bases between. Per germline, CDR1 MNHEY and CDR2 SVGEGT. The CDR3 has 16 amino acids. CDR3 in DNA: TGTGCCAGCAGCAAAGGGGGGACTGACGGCAAAAACATTCAGTACTTC. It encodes CASSKGGTDGKNIQYF.

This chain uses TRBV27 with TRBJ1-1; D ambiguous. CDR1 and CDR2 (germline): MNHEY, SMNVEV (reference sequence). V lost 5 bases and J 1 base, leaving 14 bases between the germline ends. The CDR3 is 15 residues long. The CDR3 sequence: CASSPSSRGNTEAFF. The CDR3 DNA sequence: TGTGCCAGCAGTCCGTCGAGTCGAGGGAACACTGAAGCTTTCTTT.

CDR3 DNA: TGTGCCAGCAGCCCCGGGGGGCGAAGCAATCAGCCCCAGCATTTT. The encoded protein is CASSPGGRSNQPQHF. The chain is built from TRBV6-2 or TRBV6-3 and TRBJ1-5; the D gene is possibly TRBD1 (6 bases). Germline CDR1 MNHEY, CDR2 SVGEGT. CDR3 size: 15 residues. Deletions cut 6 bases from V and 1 base from J, with 13 bases between.

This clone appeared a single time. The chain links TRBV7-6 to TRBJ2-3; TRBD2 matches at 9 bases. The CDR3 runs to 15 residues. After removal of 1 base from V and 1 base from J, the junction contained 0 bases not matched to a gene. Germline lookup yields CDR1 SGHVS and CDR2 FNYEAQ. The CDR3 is CASSLVAGGTDTQYF. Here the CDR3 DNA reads TGTGCCAGCAGCTTAGTAGCGGGGGGCACAGATACGCAGTATTTT.

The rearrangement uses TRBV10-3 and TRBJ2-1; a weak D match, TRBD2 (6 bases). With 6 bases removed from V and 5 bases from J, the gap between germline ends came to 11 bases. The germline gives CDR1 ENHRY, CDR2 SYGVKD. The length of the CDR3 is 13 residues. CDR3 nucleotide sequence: TGTGCCATCAGGATTAGCGGAAACAATGAGCAGTTCTTC. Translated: CAIRISGNNEQFF.

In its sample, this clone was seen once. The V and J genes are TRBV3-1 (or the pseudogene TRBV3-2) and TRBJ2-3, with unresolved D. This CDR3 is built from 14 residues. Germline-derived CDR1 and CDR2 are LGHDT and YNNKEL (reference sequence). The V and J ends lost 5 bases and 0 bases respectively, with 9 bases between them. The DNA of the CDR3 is TGTGCCAGCAGCATACGAACTAGCACAGATACGCAGTATTTT. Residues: CASSIRTSTDTQYF.

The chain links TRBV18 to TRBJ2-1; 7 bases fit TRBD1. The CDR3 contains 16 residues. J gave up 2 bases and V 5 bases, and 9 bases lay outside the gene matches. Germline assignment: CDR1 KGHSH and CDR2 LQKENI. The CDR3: CASSFADRATYNEQFF. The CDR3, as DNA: TGTGCCAGCTCATTCGCCGACAGGGCCACCTACAATGAGCAGTTCTTC. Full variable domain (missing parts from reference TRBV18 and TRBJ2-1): NAGVMQNPRHLVRRRGQEARLRCSPMKGHSHVYWYRQLPEEGLKFMVYLQKENIIDESGMPKERFSAEFPKEGPSILRIQQVVRGDSAAYFCASSFADRATYNEQFFGPGTRLTVL.

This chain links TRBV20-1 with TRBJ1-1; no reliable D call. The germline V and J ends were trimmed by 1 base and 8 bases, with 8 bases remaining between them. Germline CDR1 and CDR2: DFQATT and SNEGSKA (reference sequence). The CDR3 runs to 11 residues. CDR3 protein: CSARVRPEAFF. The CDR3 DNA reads TGCAGTGCTAGAGTGCGGCCAGAAGCTTTCTTT.

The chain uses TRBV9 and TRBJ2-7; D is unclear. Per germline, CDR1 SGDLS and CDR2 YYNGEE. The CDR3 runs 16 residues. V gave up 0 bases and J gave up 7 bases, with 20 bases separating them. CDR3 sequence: CASSVDHGRSLGEQYF. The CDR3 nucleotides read TGTGCCAGCAGCGTAGATCATGGGCGTTCTCTTGGAGAGCAGTACTTC.

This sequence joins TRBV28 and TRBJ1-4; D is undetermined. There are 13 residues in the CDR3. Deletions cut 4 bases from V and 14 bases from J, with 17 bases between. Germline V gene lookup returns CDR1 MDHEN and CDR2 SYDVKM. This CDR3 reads CASSSTPSRSLFF. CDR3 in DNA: TGTGCCAGCAGTTCGACACCGTCCAGGAGCCTGTTTTTT.

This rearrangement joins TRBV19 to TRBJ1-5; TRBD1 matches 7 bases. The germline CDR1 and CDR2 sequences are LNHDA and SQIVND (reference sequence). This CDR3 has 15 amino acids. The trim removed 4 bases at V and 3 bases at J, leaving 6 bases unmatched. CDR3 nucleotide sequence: TGTGCCAGTAGTAACCGACAGGGAAACAATCAGCCCCAGCATTTT. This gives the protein CASSNRQGNNQPQHF.

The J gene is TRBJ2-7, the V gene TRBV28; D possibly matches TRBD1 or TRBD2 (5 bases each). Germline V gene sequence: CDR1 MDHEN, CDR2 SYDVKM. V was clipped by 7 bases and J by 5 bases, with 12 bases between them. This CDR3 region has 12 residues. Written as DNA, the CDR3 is TGTGCCAGCAACCGAGGGGTCCACGAGCAGTACTTC. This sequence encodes CASNRGVHEQYF.

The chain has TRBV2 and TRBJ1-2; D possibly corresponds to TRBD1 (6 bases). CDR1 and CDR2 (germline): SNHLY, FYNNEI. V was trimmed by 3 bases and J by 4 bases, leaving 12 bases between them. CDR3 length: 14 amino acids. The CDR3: CASSDGQGPYGYTF. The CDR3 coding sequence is TGTGCCAGCAGTGACGGGCAGGGGCCCTATGGCTACACCTTC.

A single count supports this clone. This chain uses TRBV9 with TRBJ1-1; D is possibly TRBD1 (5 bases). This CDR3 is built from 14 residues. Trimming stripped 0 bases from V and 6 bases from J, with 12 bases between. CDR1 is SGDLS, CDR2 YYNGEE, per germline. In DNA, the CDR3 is TGTGCCAGCAGCGTAGGGGTGAGGGGCTCTGAAGCTTTCTTT. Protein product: CASSVGVRGSEAFF.